This TCR beta chain appears in the sequencing data of a study of cytomegalovirus exposure and HLA in healthy donors. The overall study: Of several hundred genotyped donors, 75% to 90% grouped in the Caucasian-associated ancestry cluster.

With 60 Vbeta and 13 Jbeta primers, the PCR was carried out. The method was immunoSEQ multiplex PCR; TCRdb's version includes in-frame clones alone and lacks a portion of them. Of about 150,000 clones in the sample, roughly 70% were seen once. V lost 4 bases, J lost 2 bases, and 18 bases lay in between. CDR1 and CDR2 (germline): MGHDK, SYGVNS. This CDR3 has 16 amino acids. This sequence was found in a male donor in good health and CMV-seronegative. Input material: PBMCs. The chain joins TRBV25-1 to TRBJ2-7, with D possibly being TRBD2 (5 bases). The CDR3 spells CASSAGWGDGAYEQYF. The CDR3 nucleotides are TGTGCCAGCAGTGCGGGGTGGGGAGACGGAGCCTACGAGCAGTACTTC.